This TCR beta chain emerged from a study of patients and donors after allogeneic stem cell transplantation (dated by TCRdb to between 2020 and 2021). This clonotype was seen a few times. No antigen is known for it. No per-base quality is available; no much larger clone lies one base away. Preparation of the library involved RT-PCR. Sequencer: NextSeq 550. The public sequencing data were trimmed at Q25 with fastp and processed into clonotypes with MiXCR by TCRdb, which kept only in-frame beta chains. Duplicate CDR3 protein sequences are folded into a single record with the most common DNA and genes. This sample holds about a million distinct CDR3 sequences; roughly 17% were observed only once. Of the sample, 5% to 7.5% is held by the ten largest clones. The CDR3 goes from the cysteine to the phenylalanine over 16 residues. Only CDR3 DNA remains: 48 bases, in frame from the first base. For CDR1 and CDR2, the germline V gene (reference sequence) lists MNHEY and SMNVEV. V is clipped by 3 bases and J by 0 bases, and the sequence between their germline boundaries is 9 bases long.

This sequence originates from a human donor who was either an allogeneic HSCT recipient or a stem cell or donor lymphocyte infusion donor (not recorded which). It is not recorded whose cells these are; they may come from a transplant donor. What was sequenced was blood, either unsorted or a sorted T cell fraction (not recorded which). The rearrangement joined TRBV27 to TRBJ2-6, with an unclear D gene assignment. The CDR3 sequence is CASSFSVPSGANVLTF. The DNA sequence is TGTGCCAGCAGTTTTTCCGTGCCCTCTGGGGCCAACGTCCTGACTTTC.